This T cell receptor beta chain comes out of a study of T-cell memory formation after mild COVID-19. Study-wide results and limits: Memory cells collected pre-infection included some clones that later responded, suggesting cross-reactive memory joined.

This clonotype was counted only a few times. The target antigen is unknown. The V end lost 7 bases, the J end lost 8 bases, and 21 bases lay between the germline ends. Per the germline V gene, CDR1 is SGHTA and CDR2 is FQGTGA. The CDR3 totals 15 residues. 5'RACE, which relied on constant-segment primers, yielded TCR alpha and TCR beta cDNA libraries carrying sample barcodes and UMIs. From the 5' RACE reads, TCRdb called clonotypes with MiXCR, one entry per CDR3 protein. This table holds a few hundred thousand distinct CDR3 sequences, over 9.5% found once. Sample: PBMCs or a T cell subset sorted from them (not recorded which). The chain joins TRBV7-3 to TRBJ2-1; tentatively, D is TRBD2 (6 bases). This TCR was sampled from a man between 18 and 35 years old who had mild COVID-19 (a few samples of this study predate the infection). Cell type and time point are not known. The CDR3 spells CASTSHGGSWDEQFF. The CDR3 DNA is TGTGCCAGCACCTCCCACGGGGGATCATGGGATGAGCAGTTCTTC. Drawing the rest from reference TRBV7-3 and TRBJ2-1, the complete variable domain is GAGVSQTPSNKVTEKGKYVELRCDPISGHTALYWYRQSLGQGPEFLIYFQGTGAADDSGLPNDRFFAVRPEGSVSTLKIQRTERGDSAVYLCASTSHGGSWDEQFFGPGTRLTVL.